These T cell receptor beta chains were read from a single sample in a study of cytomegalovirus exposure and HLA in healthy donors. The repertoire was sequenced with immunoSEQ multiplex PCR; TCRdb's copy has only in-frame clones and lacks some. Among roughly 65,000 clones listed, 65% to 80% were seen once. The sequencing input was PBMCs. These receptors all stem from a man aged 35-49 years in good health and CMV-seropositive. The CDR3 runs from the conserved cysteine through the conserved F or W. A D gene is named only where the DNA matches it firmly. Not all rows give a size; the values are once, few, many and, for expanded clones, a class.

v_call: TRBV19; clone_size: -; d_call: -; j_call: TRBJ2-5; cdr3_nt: TGTGCCAGTAGTATCGGGGGTCCGGGAGCCCGAGAGACCCAGTACTTC; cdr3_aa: CASSIGGPGARETQYF
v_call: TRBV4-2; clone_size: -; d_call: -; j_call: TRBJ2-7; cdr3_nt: TGTGCCAGCAGCCAAGCCAAAAACTACGAGCAGTACTTC; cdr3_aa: CASSQAKNYEQYF
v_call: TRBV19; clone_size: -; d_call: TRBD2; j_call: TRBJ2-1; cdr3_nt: TGTGCCAGCACACTTACTAGCGGGCACGATCGAGAGCAGTTCTTC; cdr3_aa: CASTLTSGHDREQFF
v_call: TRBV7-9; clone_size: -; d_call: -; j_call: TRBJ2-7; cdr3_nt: TGTGCCAGCAGCTTAGTATACGGCGAGCAGTACTTC; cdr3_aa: CASSLVYGEQYF
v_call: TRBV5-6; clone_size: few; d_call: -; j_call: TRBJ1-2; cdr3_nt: TGTGCCAGCAGCTGGGAGGGCGACTACACCTTC; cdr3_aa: CASSWEGDYTF
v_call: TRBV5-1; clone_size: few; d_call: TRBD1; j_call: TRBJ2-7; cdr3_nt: TGCGCCAGCAGCTTATGGGGACAGGGAATAGGTTACGAGCAGTACTTC; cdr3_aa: CASSLWGQGIGYEQYF
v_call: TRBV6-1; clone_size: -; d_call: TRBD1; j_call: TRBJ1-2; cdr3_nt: TGTGCCAGCAGGGAGACAGGGGGCCAGGCCTATGGCTACACCTTC; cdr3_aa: CASRETGGQAYGYTF
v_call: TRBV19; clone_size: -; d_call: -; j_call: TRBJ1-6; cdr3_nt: TGTGCCAGTAGTATAGGACAGCGGGACTCACCCCTCCACTTT; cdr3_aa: CASSIGQRDSPLHF
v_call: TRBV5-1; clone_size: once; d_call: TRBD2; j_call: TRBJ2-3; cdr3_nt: TGCGCCTCCTGGACTAGCGGGAAGGGGGATACGCAGTATTTT; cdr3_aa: CASWTSGKGDTQYF
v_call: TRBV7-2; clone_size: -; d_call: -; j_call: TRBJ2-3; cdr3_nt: TGTGCCAGCAGCGCCAGTTTAGCTACGCAGTATTTT; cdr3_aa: CASSASLATQYF
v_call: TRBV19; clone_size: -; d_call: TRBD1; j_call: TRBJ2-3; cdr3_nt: TGTGCCAGTAGTACCCGGGACAGGGGGCTGATAGATACGCAGTATTTT; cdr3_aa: CASSTRDRGLIDTQYF
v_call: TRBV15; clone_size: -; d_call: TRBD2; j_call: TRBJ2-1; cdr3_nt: TGTGCCACCATCCCCGGGACTAGCCTCTTGGGCAATGAGCAGTTCTTC; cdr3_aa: CATIPGTSLLGNEQFF
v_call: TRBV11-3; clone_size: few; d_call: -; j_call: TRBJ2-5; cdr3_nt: TGTGCCAGCAGCCTTAGACGGGACCAAGAGACCCAGTACTTC; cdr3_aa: CASSLRRDQETQYF
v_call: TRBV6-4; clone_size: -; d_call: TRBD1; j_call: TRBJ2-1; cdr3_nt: TGTGCCAGCAGTGCCCGGGACAGGGTATTCAATGAGCAGTTCTTC; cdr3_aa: CASSARDRVFNEQFF
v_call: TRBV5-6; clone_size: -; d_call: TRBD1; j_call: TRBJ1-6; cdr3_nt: TGTGCCAGCAGCACACCGGGACAGACGTATAATTCACCCCTCCACTTT; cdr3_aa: CASSTPGQTYNSPLHF
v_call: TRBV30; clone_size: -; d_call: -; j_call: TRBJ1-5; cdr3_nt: TGTGCCTGGAGTCCTCAGGGTAATCAGCCCCAGCATTTT; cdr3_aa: CAWSPQGNQPQHF
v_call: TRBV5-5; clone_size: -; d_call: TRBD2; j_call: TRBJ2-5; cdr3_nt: TGTGCCAGCAACTACCAAAGGGAGACTAGCGCCTCAGGGACCCAGTACTTC; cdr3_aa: CASNYQRETSASGTQYF
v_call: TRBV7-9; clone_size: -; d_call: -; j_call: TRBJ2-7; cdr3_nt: TGTGCCAGCACTTGGGGGGCCCGACGGGGAGGGCCCTCCTACGAGCAGTACTTC; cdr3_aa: CASTWGARRGGPSYEQYF
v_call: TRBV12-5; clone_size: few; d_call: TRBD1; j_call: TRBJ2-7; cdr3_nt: TGTGCTAGTGGTTTGGGGACAGGGTTTTACGAGCAGTACTTC; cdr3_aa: CASGLGTGFYEQYF
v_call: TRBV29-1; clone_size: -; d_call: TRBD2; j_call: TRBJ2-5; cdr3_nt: TGCAGCGTTGGGGGGTGGACTAGTGCTCAAGAGACCCAGTACTTC; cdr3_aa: CSVGGWTSAQETQYF
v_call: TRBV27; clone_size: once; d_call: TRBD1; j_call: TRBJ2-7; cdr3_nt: TGTGCCAGCAGTCGACACAGGGGGCCGGGCGAGCAGTACTTC; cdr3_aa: CASSRHRGPGEQYF
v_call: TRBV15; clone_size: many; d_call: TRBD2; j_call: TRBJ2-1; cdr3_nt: TGTGCCACCAGCAGAGGAGCGACTAGCGGGAGCTATGAGCAGTTCTTC; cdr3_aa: CATSRGATSGSYEQFF
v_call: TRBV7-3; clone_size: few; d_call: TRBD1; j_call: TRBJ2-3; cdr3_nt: TGTGCCAGCAGCGATCCCGGGACAGGAAGCACAGATACGCAGTATTTT; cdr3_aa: CASSDPGTGSTDTQYF
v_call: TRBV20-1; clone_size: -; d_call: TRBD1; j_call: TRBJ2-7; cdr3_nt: TGCAGTGCTAGGGGCCGGGACAGGGTGAACTTC; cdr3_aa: CSARGRDRVNF
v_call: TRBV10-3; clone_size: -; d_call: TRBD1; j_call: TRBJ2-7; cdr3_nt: TGTGCCATCAGCACAGGGGGAACAGTCTACGAGCAGTACTTC; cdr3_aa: CAISTGGTVYEQYF
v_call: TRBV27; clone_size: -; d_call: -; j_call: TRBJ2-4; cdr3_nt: TGTGCCAGCAGTACTACTTTAGCCAAAAACATTCAGTACTTC; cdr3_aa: CASSTTLAKNIQYF
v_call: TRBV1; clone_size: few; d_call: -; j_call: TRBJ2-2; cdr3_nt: TGCACCAGCAGCCCGTATCGAGCGAACACCGGGGAGCTGTTTTTT; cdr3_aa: CTSSPYRANTGELFF
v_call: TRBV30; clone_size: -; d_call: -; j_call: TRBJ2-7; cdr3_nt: TGTGCCTGGAGCGTGATCCCTTCCTACGAGCAGTACTTC; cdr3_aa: CAWSVIPSYEQYF
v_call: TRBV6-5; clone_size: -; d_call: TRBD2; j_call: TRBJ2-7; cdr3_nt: TGTGCCAGCAGTTACTCACTGGGAGGGAGCTCCTACGAGCAGTACTTC; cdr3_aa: CASSYSLGGSSYEQYF
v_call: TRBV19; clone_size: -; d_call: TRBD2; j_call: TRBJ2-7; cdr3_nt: TGTGCCAGTACCGGAGGGGGACTAGCGGAGACCTACGAGCAGTACTTC; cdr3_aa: CASTGGGLAETYEQYF
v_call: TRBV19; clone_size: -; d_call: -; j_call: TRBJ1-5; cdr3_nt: TGTGCCAGTAGTATAGCGTACAGATACACTTATCAGCCCCAGCATTTT; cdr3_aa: CASSIAYRYTYQPQHF
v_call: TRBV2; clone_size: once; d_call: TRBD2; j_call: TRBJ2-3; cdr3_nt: TGTGCCAGCAGTGAAGCGCTTCTTGCGGGAGGGACAGATACGCAGTATTTT; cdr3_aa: CASSEALLAGGTDTQYF
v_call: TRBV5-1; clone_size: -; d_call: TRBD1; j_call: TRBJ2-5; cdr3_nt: TGCGCCAGCAGCTTTCCCGACAGGGTCCAAGAGACCCAGTACTTC; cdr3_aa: CASSFPDRVQETQYF
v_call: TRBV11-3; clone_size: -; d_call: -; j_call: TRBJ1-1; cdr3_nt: TGTGCCAGCAGCTTAGAGGCGGGTGAAGCTTTCTTT; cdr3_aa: CASSLEAGEAFF
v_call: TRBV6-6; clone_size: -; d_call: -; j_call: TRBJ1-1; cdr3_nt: TGTGCCAGCAGCCGTCGGGGGGACACTGAAGCTTTCTTT; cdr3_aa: CASSRRGDTEAFF